A single sample gave rise to the 16 T cell receptor beta chains below, sequenced in a study of shared clonotypes between healthy human individuals. The method was immunoSEQ multiplex PCR; TCRdb's version includes in-frame clones alone and lacks a portion of them. The profile shows 2 million to 2.5 million clones, less than 95% of them singletons. Sequenced material: naive CD4+ T cells from PBMCs. This sample's subset: CD45RA+ positively selected. Source of these receptors: a man aged 18 to 29 in good health. Some clones in this sample may be carry-over from other donors' samples.

The chain couples TRBV5-1 to TRBJ2-1, with unresolved D. The CDR3 totals 13 residues. V lost 0 bases, J lost 7 bases, and 8 bases lay in between. CDR1 is SGHRS, CDR2 YFSETQ, per germline. The CDR3 nucleotides are TGCGCCAGCAGCTTGGGAGACCTTAATGAGCAGTTCTTC. It yields the protein CASSLGDLNEQFF.

The chain uses TRBV4-2 and TRBJ2-2; 7 bases match TRBD2. Germline-derived CDR1 and CDR2 are LGHNA and YNFKEQ. Losses at the gene ends were 1 base for V and 6 bases for J; bases not matched to a gene: 5. There are 15 residues in the CDR3. CDR3 sequence (DNA): TGTGCCAGCAGCCAAGGGATTGGACTAGCCGGGGAGCTGTTTTTT. It is translated as CASSQGIGLAGELFF.

The V call is TRBV30, the J call TRBJ2-7; D remains unclear. Germline V CDR1 and CDR2: GTSNPN, SVGIG (reference sequence). The ends were cut back, 6 bases at V and 2 bases at J, with 20 bases in the middle. The CDR3 is 15 residues long. In nucleotides, the CDR3 is TGTGCCTGTCGAACGGACCCCTACCGTCCCTACGAGCAGTACTTC. The encoded protein is CACRTDPYRPYEQYF.

Here the CDR3 reads CASSLNVDEQFF. CDR3 nucleotide sequence: TGCGCCAGCAGCTTGAATGTGGATGAGCAGTTCTTC. V gene TRBV5-1 combines with J gene TRBJ2-1; no definite D call. Looked up from germline, CDR1 is SGHRS and CDR2 is YFSETQ. The V end lost 1 base, the J end lost 8 bases, and 7 bases lay between the germline ends. The CDR3 totals 12 residues.

The chain carries TRBV9 and TRBJ1-2; D may be TRBD1 (5 bases). Germline CDR1 is SGDLS and CDR2 is YYNGEE. This CDR3 comprises 14 residues. V lost 0 bases to trimming and J lost 8 bases, with 14 bases between them. The CDR3 spells CASSVGQGLGGYTF. The CDR3 region has the DNA TGTGCCAGCAGCGTAGGTCAGGGATTGGGCGGCTACACCTTC. Using reference TRBV9 and TRBJ1-2 for the parts outside the CDR3, the full variable domain is DSGVTQTPKHLITATGQRVTLRCSPRSGDLSVYWYQQSLDQGLQFLIQYYNGEERAKGNILERFSAQQFPDLHSELNLSSLELGDSALYFCASSVGQGLGGYTFGSGTRLTVV.

The CDR3 is CASSRGGSHNEQFF. The DNA for the CDR3 is TGCGCCAGCAGCCGCGGGGGTTCCCACAATGAGCAGTTCTTC. The rearrangement joins TRBV5-1 to TRBJ2-1; 7 bases align to TRBD2. The CDR3 contains 14 residues. Germline V CDR1 and CDR2: SGHRS, YFSETQ. The trim removed 4 bases at V and 5 bases at J, leaving 6 bases unmatched.

For this clone: Other nucleotide sequences in the sample specify the same CDR3. The rearrangement links TRBV19 to TRBJ2-5, with 7 nucleotides matching TRBD1. The CDR3 covers 15 residues. Germline CDR1 reads LNHDA; CDR2 reads SQIVND (reference sequence). V lost 5 bases and J lost 1; bases outside the gene matches: 7. The CDR3 DNA sequence: TGTGCCAGTAGTCCGAGGACAGGCCTCCAAGAGACCCAGTACTTC. Translating gives CASSPRTGLQETQYF.

Regarding this clone: Different DNA sequences within this sample yield the same CDR3. The chain couples TRBV7-9 to TRBJ1-1; 7 bases are a match to TRBD1. The CDR3 length is 13 residues. V was pared by 1 base and J by 5 bases, with 1 base of the junction left unmatched. Germline CDR1 and CDR2: SEHNR and FQNEAQ (reference sequence). In nucleotides, the CDR3 is TGTGCCAGCAGCTTAGGACAGGGTACTGAAGCTTTCTTT. Its protein is CASSLGQGTEAFF.

This clone was seen only once. V usage is TRBV5-1 and J usage is TRBJ2-1; tentatively, D is TRBD1 (6 bases). The CDR3 has 16 amino acids. Per the germline V gene, CDR1 is SGHRS and CDR2 is YFSETQ. V was shortened by 4 bases and J by 2 bases, with 16 bases between the two germline ends. CDR3 protein: CASSPTWGQTYNEQFF. CDR3 coding DNA: TGCGCCAGCAGCCCGACCTGGGGGCAGACCTACAATGAGCAGTTCTTC.

The chain links TRBV10-1 to TRBJ2-7; no firm D call. Germline assignment: CDR1 WNHNN and CDR2 SYGVQD (reference sequence). Trimming shortened V by 0 bases and J by 12 bases, and 12 bases separated the two germline ends. This CDR3 has 12 residues. The CDR3 region has the DNA TGCGCCAGCAGTGAGTCGTCAGTATTTCTGTACTTC. Its translation: CASSESSVFLYF.

Only one count was recorded for this clone. This chain connects TRBV9 to TRBJ2-1; 7 bases line up with TRBD2. The germline V gene encodes CDR1 SGDLS and CDR2 YYNGEE. This CDR3 is built from 15 residues. J gave up 2 bases and V 3 bases, and 5 bases lay outside the gene matches. In nucleotides, the CDR3 is TGTGCCAGCAGCGGAGGGACTAATACCTACAATGAGCAGTTCTTC. Translated, it gives CASSGGTNTYNEQFF.

The chain is built from TRBV7-9 and TRBJ2-1; TRBD2 matches 7 bases. The V segment lost 2 bases and the J segment 9 bases; nucleotides outside the gene matches: 16. In germline, CDR1 is SEHNR, CDR2 FQNEAQ (reference sequence). The CDR3 contains 17 residues. CDR3 nucleotides: TGTGCCAGCAGCTTATTCCCCCTTGGGGGGAGGGCGAGTGAGCAGTTCTTC. Translating gives CASSLFPLGGRASEQFF.

This chain connects TRBV2 to TRBJ1-4; D gene uncertain. Germline V gene data show CDR1 as SNHLY and CDR2 as FYNNEI. V was trimmed by 3 bases and J by 1 base, leaving 12 bases between them. CDR3 length: 16 amino acids. CDR3 bases: TGTGCCAGCAGTGATGACGCGACGTTAACTAATGAAAAACTGTTTTTT. This gives the protein CASSDDATLTNEKLFF.

The V call is TRBV5-4, the J call TRBJ2-2, with a possible D match to TRBD1 (6 bases). This CDR3 comprises 15 residues. V was shortened by 4 bases and J by 0 bases, with 10 bases between the two germline ends. Germline-derived CDR1 and CDR2 are SGHNT and YYREEE (reference sequence). DNA for the CDR3: TGTGCCAGCAGCGACAGGACGGCGAACACCGGGGAGCTGTTTTTT. Protein product: CASSDRTANTGELFF.

The rearrangement joins TRBV28 to TRBJ1-5; 9 bases line up with TRBD1. V shed 6 bases, J shed 7 bases, and the junction held 10 bases outside the gene matches. Germline values: CDR1 MDHEN, CDR2 SYDVKM. The CDR3 runs 15 residues. CDR3 DNA: TGTGCCAGCAGCGATGACAGGGGGGCTTACCAGCCCCAGCATTTT. This translates into CASSDDRGAYQPQHF.

The V gene is TRBV4-2, the J gene TRBJ2-5; D gene unclear. The germline V gene has CDR1 LGHNA and CDR2 YNFKEQ. Between the trimmed V and J ends, which lost 1 base and 5 bases, there was a span of 11 bases. This CDR3 has 14 residues. The CDR3 spells CASSQGSFGETQYF. The CDR3, as DNA: TGTGCCAGCAGCCAAGGTTCTTTCGGGGAGACCCAGTACTTC.